This entry features one T cell receptor beta chain sequence. Per the authors' pipeline: Researchers report that nucleated cell counts were estimated from reference gene primer amplification. The protocol was immunoSEQ multiplex PCR, while the TCRdb copy is restricted to in-frame clones and leaves out a portion. The V and J calls and clone size come from that table; D and trimming were worked out from the DNA. Among 150,000 to 200,000 clones listed, roughly four fifths were seen once. Germline trimming cut 4 bases from V and 4 bases from J; bases unmatched to any gene: 7. The germline gives CDR1 GTSNPN, CDR2 SVGIG (reference sequence). The CDR3 spans 14 residues. This specimen belongs to a study of blood T cell repertoires in COVID-19.

This sequence originates from a human donor with acute or convalescent COVID-19. The donor label of this sample is uncertain. The sequenced sample consisted of peripheral blood. The chain employs TRBV30 and TRBJ2-1, with 7 bases aligning to TRBD2. For the CDR3, the DNA is TGTGCCTGGACAGTCCTTAGCGGGTACAATGAGCAGTTCTTC. It yields the protein CAWTVLSGYNEQFF.